This entry lists 7 T cell receptor beta chains sequenced from one sample in a study of cytomegalovirus exposure and HLA in healthy donors. The PCR was carried out with 60 Vbeta primers and 13 Jbeta primers. Sequenced by immunoSEQ multiplex PCR; TCRdb stores in-frame clones only, minus some. In the table there are 200,000 to 250,000 clones, less than 80% of which are singletons. Sample: PBMCs. Source of these receptors: a girl aged 2 to 9 in good health and CMV-seronegative.

This sequence joins TRBV7-2 and TRBJ1-2; possible D gene TRBD1, 6 bases. The CDR3 is 14 residues long. The germline V gene encodes CDR1 SGHTA and CDR2 FQGNSA. Deletions cut 3 bases from V and 5 bases from J, with 13 bases between. This chain's CDR3 is CASSLGQALYGYTF. The CDR3, as DNA: TGTGCCAGCAGCTTGGGACAAGCTTTGTATGGCTACACCTTC.

V usage is TRBV2 and J usage is TRBJ1-2, with TRBD1 as a possible D gene (6 bases). Trimming pared 7 bases from V and 1 base from J, leaving 16 bases between. This CDR3 spans 15 amino acids. CDR1 and CDR2 (germline): SNHLY, FYNNEI. The CDR3 here is CASNARTARNYGYTF. The DNA of the CDR3 is TGTGCCAGCAATGCGAGGACAGCGCGTAACTATGGCTACACCTTC.

In its sample, this clone was seen a few times. This chain uses TRBV9 with TRBJ2-3, with 8 bases that match TRBD1. Germline loops: CDR1 SGDLS, CDR2 YYNGEE. This CDR3 comprises 16 residues. With 3 bases clipped from V and 0 bases from J, the junction kept 6 bases outside the gene matches. Written as DNA, the CDR3 is TGTGCCAGCAGCGAGGGACAGGAACTTAGCACAGATACGCAGTATTTT. It yields the protein CASSEGQELSTDTQYF. Variable domain in full (rest from reference TRBV9 and TRBJ2-3): DSGVTQTPKHLITATGQRVTLRCSPRSGDLSVYWYQQSLDQGLQFLIQYYNGEERAKGNILERFSAQQFPDLHSELNLSSLELGDSALYFCASSEGQELSTDTQYFGPGTRLTVL.

The chain couples TRBV12-5 to TRBJ2-7; possible D gene TRBD1, 6 bases. This CDR3 has 14 residues. V was shortened by 6 bases and J by 0 bases, with 12 bases between the two germline ends. Germline assignment: CDR1 LGHNT and CDR2 FRNRAP. The CDR3 DNA reads TGTGCTAGTGGCTACAGGGCGAGCTCCTACGAGCAGTACTTC. Translated, it gives CASGYRASSYEQYF.

The gene calls are TRBV9 and TRBJ1-6; 8 bases line up with TRBD1. V shed 4 bases, J shed 4 bases, and the junction held 13 bases outside the gene matches. The CDR3 has 18 residues. Germline CDR1 reads SGDLS; CDR2 reads YYNGEE. The CDR3 sequence: CASSPRAGGPLYNSPLHF. CDR3 bases: TGTGCCAGCAGCCCGAGAGCAGGGGGCCCACTTTATAATTCACCCCTCCACTTT.

The chain uses TRBV9 and TRBJ1-1; TRBD1 agrees at 8 bases. V gave up 3 bases and J gave up 2 bases; unmatched junction bases: 3. The CDR3 sequence is 14 residues long. Germline CDR1 is SGDLS and CDR2 is YYNGEE. Here the CDR3 DNA reads TGTGCCAGCAGCGCTACAGGGGGTAACACTGAAGCTTTCTTT. It yields the protein CASSATGGNTEAFF. The complete variable domain, with remaining parts taken from reference TRBV9 and TRBJ1-1, reads DSGVTQTPKHLITATGQRVTLRCSPRSGDLSVYWYQQSLDQGLQFLIQYYNGEERAKGNILERFSAQQFPDLHSELNLSSLELGDSALYFCASSATGGNTEAFFGQGTRLTVV.

The V and J genes are TRBV7-6 and TRBJ2-5, with TRBD1 matching 7 bases. The J segment lost 2 bases and the V segment lost 0 bases, leaving 3 bases of the junction unmatched. Germline CDR1 SGHVS, CDR2 FNYEAQ. The CDR3 extends over 15 amino acids. CDR3 residues: CASSLAGDRQETQYF. As DNA, the CDR3 is TGTGCCAGCAGCTTAGCCGGGGACAGACAAGAGACCCAGTACTTC.